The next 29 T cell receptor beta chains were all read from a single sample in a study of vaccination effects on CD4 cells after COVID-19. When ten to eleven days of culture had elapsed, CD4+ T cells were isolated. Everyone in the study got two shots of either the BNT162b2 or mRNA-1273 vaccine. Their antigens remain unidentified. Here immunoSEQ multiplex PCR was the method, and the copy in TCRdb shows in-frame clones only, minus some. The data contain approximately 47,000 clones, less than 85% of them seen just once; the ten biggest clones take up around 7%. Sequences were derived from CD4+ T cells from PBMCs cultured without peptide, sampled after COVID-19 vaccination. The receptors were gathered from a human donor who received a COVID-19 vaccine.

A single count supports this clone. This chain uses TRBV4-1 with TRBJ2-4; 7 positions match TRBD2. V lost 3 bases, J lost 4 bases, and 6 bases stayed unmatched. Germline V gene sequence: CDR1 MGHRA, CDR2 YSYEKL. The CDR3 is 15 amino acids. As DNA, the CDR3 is TGCGCCAGCAGCCAGCCCGGGACTACAAAAAACATTCAGTACTTC. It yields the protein CASSQPGTTKNIQYF.

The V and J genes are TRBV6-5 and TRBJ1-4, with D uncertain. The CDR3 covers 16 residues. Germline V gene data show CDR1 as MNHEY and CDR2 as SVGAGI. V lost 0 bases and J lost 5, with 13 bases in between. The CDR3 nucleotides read TGTGCCAGCAGTTACTCGATGGGTGTAAGAAATGAAAAACTGTTTTTT. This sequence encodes CASSYSMGVRNEKLFF.

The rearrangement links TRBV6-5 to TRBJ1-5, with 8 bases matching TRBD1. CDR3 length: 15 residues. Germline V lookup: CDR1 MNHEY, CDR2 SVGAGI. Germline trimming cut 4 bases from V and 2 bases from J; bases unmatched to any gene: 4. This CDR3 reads CASSSPGQGNQPQHF. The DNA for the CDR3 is TGTGCCAGCAGTTCGCCGGGACAGGGCAATCAGCCCCAGCATTTT.

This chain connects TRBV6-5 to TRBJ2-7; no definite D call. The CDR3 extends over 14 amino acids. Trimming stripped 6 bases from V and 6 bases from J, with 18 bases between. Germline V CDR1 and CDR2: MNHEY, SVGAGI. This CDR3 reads CASSRIRTIAEQYF. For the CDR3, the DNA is TGTGCCAGCAGCCGTATCAGGACCATCGCCGAGCAGTACTTC.

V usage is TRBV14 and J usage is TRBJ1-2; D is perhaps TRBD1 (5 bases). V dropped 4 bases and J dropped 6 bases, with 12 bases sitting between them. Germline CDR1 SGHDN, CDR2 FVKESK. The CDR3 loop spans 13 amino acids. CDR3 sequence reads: CASSRRQSDGYTF. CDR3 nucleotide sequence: TGTGCCAGCAGCCGCCGACAGAGTGATGGCTACACCTTC. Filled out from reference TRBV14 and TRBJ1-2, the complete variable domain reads EAGVTQFPSHSVIEKGQTVTLRCDPISGHDNLYWYRRVMGKEIKFLLHFVKESKQDESGMPNNRFLAERTGGTYSTLKVQPAELEDSGVYFCASSRRQSDGYTFGSGTRLTVV.

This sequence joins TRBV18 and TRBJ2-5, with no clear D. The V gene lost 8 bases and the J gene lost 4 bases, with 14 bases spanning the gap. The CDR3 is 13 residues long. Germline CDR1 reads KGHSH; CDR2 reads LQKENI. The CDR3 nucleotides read TGTGCCAGCACGGAATCACTTGTAGAGACCCAGTACTTC. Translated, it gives CASTESLVETQYF.

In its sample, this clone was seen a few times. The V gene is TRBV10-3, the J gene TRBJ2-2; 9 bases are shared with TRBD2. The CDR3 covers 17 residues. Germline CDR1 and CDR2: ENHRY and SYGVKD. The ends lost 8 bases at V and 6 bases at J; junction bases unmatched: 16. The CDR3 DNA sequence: TGTGCCATCCCCCTCGTCAGTAGCGGGAGTTTGGCCGGGGAGCTGTTTTTT. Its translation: CAIPLVSSGSLAGELFF.

CDR3 sequence: CASSPQTGTGVNYEQYF. The DNA for the CDR3 is TGTGCCAGCTCACCGCAGACCGGGACAGGGGTAAATTACGAGCAGTACTTC. V usage is TRBV18 and J usage is TRBJ2-7; 10 nucleotides align to TRBD1. This CDR3 is built from 17 residues. Germline V gene data show CDR1 as KGHSH and CDR2 as LQKENI. V lost 3 bases and J lost 4; bases outside the gene matches: 12.

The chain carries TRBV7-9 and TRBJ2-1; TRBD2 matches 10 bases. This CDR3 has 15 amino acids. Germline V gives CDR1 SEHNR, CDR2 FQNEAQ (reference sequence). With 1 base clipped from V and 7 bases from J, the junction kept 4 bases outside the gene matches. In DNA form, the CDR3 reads TGTGCCAGCAGCTTAGTTAGCGGGGGGATGAATGAGCAGTTCTTC. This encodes CASSLVSGGMNEQFF. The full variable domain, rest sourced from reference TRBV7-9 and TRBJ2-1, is DTGVSQNPRHKITKRGQNVTFRCDPISEHNRLYWYRQTLGQGPEFLTYFQNEAQLEKSRLLSDRFSAERPKGSFSTLEIQRTEQGDSAMYLCASSLVSGGMNEQFFGPGTRLTVL.

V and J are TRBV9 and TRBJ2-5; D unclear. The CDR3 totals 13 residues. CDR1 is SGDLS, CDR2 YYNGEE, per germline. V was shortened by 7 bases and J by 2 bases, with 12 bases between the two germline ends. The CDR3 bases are TGTGCCAGCTCACCCCGGATTCAAGAGACCCAGTACTTC. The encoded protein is CASSPRIQETQYF.

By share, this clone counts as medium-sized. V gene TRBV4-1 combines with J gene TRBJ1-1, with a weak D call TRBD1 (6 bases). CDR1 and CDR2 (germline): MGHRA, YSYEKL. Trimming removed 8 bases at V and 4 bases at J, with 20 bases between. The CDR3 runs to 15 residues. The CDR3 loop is CASQSQGSRRTEAFF. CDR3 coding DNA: TGCGCCAGCCAGTCGCAGGGGTCCAGGCGCACTGAAGCTTTCTTT.

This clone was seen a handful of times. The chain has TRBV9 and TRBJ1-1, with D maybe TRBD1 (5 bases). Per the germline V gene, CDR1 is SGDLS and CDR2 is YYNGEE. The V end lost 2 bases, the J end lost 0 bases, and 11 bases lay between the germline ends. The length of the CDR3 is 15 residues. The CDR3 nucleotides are TGTGCCAGCAGCGTTGGTACAGGACTGAACACTGAAGCTTTCTTT. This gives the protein CASSVGTGLNTEAFF.

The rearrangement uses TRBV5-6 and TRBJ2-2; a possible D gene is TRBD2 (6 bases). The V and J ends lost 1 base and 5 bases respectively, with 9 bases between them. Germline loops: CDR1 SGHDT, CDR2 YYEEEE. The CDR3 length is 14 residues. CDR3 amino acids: CASSLLGTTGELFF. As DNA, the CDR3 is TGTGCCAGCAGCTTGCTTGGGACTACCGGGGAGCTGTTTTTT.

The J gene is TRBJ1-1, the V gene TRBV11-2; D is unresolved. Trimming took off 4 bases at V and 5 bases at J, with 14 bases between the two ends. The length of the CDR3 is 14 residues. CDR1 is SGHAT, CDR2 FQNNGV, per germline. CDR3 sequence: CASSSGSRGTEAFF. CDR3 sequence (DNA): TGTGCCAGCAGCTCCGGCAGCCGAGGGACTGAAGCTTTCTTT.

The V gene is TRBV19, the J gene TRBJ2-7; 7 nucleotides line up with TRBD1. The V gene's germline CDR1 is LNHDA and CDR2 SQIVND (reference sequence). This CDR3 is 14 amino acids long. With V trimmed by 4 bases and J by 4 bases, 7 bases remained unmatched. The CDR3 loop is CASSTGTVFYEQYF. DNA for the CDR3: TGTGCCAGTAGTACCGGGACAGTCTTTTACGAGCAGTACTTC.

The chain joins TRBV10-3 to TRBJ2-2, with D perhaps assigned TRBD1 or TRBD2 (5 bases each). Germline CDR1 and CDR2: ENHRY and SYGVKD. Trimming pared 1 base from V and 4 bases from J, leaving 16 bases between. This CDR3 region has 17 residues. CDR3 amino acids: CAISEFLSGLATGELFF. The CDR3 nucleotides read TGTGCCATCAGTGAGTTCTTATCAGGGCTAGCCACCGGGGAGCTGTTTTTT.

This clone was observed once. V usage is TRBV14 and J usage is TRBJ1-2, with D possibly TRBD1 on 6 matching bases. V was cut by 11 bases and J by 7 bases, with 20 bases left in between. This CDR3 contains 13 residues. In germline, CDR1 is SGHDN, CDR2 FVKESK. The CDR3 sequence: CALSGRGFSGYTF. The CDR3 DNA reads TGTGCCCTAAGTGGCAGGGGATTTAGTGGCTACACCTTC.

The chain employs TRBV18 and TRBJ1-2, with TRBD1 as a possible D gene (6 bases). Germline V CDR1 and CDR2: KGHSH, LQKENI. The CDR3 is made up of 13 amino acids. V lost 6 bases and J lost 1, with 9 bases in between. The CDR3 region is CASSLDSNYGYTF. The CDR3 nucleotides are TGTGCCAGCTCGTTGGACAGTAACTATGGCTACACCTTC.

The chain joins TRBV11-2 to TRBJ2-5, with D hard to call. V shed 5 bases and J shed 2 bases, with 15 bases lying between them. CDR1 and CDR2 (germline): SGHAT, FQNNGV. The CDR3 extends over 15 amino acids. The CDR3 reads CASSPPGREQETQYF. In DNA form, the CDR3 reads TGTGCCAGCAGCCCCCCCGGCCGTGAACAAGAGACCCAGTACTTC.

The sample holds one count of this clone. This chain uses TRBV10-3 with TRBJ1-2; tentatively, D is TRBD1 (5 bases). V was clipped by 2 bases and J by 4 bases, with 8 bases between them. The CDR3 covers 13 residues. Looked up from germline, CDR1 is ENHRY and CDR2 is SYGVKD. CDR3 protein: CAISEGAGYGYTF. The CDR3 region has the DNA TGTGCCATCAGTGAGGGGGCGGGCTATGGCTACACCTTC.

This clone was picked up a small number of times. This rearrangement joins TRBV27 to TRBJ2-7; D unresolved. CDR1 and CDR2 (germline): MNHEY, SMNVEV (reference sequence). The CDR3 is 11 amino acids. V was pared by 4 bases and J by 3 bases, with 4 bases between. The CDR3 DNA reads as TGTGCCAGCAGTTCCATCTACGAGCAGTACTTC. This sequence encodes CASSSIYEQYF.

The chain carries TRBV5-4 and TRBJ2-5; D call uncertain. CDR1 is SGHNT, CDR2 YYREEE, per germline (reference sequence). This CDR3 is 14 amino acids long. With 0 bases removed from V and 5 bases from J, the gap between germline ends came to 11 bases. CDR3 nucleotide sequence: TGTGCCAGCAGCTTGGGGCTGAGAAGGGAGACCCAGTACTTC. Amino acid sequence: CASSLGLRRETQYF.

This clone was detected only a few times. CDR3 in DNA: TGCGCCAGCAGCGGGGGACAGATCGCTAACTATGGCTACACCTTC. Translated, it gives CASSGGQIANYGYTF. This rearrangement joins TRBV5-1 to TRBJ1-2; TRBD1 matches 7 bases. The V gene's germline CDR1 is SGHRS and CDR2 YFSETQ. J gave up 0 bases and V 4 bases, and 6 bases lay outside the gene matches. The CDR3 sequence is 15 residues long.

The CDR3 sequence: CASRNGRASQPQHF. CDR3 coding DNA: TGTGCCAGCAGAAACGGGCGTGCTAGTCAGCCCCAGCATTTT. This chain connects TRBV2 to TRBJ1-5; no clear D gene. Germline V lookup: CDR1 SNHLY, CDR2 FYNNEI. With 6 bases removed from V and 6 bases from J, the gap between germline ends came to 15 bases. This CDR3 has 14 amino acids.

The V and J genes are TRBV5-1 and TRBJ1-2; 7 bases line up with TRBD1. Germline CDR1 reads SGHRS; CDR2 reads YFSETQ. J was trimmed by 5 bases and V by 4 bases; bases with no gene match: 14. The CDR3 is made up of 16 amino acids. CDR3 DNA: TGCGCCAGCAGCCCTGGACAGGCCCAAGTATCGTATGGCTACACCTTC. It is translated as CASSPGQAQVSYGYTF.

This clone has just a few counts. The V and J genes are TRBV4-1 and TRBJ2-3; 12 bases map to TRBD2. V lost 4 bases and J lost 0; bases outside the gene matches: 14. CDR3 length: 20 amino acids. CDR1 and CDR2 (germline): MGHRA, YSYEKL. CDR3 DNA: TGCGCCAGCAGCCCCCGGCTAGCGGGGGGGAGAAGGCTAAGCACAGATACGCAGTATTTT. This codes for CASSPRLAGGRRLSTDTQYF.

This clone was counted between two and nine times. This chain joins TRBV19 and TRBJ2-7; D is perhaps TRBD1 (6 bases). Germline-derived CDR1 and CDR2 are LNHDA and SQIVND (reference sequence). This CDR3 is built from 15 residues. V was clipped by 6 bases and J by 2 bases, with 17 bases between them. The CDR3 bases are TGTGCCAGTAGCCCACAGGGAATGGTTCCCTACGAGCAGTACTTC. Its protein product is CASSPQGMVPYEQYF.

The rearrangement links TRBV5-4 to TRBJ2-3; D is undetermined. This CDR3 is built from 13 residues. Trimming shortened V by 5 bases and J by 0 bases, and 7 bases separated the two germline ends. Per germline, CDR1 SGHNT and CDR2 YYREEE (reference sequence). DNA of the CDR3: TGTGCCAGCAGAAAGGACAGCACAGATACGCAGTATTTT. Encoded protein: CASRKDSTDTQYF.

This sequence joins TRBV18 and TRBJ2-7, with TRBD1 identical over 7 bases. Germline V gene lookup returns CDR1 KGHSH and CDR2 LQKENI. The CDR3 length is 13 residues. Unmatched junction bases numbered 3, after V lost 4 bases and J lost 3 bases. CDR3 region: CASSLGQSYEQYF. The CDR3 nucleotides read TGTGCCAGCTCACTGGGACAGAGCTACGAGCAGTACTTC. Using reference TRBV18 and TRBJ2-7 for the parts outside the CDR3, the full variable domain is NAGVMQNPRHLVRRRGQEARLRCSPMKGHSHVYWYRQLPEEGLKFMVYLQKENIIDESGMPKERFSAEFPKEGPSILRIQQVVRGDSAAYFCASSLGQSYEQYFGPGTRLTVT.